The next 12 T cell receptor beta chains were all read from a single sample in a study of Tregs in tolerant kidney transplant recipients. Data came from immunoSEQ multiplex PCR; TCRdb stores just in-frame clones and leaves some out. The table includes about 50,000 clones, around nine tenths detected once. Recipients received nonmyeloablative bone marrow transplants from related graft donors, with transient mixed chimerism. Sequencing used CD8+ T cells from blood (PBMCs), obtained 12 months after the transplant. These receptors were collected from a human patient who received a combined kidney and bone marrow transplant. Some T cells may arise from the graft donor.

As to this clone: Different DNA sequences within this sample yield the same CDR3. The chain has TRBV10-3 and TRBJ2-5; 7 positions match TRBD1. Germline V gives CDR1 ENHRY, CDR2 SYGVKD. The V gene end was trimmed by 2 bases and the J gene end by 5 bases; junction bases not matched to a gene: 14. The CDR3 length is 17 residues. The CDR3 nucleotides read TGTGCCATCAGTGAGCGGTCCCCGATACAGGGGCAGGAGACCCAGTACTTC. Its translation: CAISERSPIQGQETQYF.

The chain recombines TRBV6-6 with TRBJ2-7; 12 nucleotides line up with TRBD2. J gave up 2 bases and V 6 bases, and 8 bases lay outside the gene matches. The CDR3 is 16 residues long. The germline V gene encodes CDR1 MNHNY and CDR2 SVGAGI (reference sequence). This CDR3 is CASSSTSGGRTYEQYF. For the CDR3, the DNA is TGTGCCAGCAGCTCTACTAGCGGGGGGAGAACCTACGAGCAGTACTTC.

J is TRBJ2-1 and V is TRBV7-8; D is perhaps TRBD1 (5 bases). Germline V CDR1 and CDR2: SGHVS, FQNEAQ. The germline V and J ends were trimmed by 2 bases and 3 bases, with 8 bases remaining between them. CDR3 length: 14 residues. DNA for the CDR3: TGTGCCAGCAGCTTACCAGGGCTCTACAATGAGCAGTTCTTC. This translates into CASSLPGLYNEQFF.

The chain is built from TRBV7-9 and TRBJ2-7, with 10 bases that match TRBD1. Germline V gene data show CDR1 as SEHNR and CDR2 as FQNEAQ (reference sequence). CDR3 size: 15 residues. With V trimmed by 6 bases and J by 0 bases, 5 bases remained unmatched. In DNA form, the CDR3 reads TGTGCCAGCAGAGCCGGGACAGGGGCCTCCTACGAGCAGTACTTC. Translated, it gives CASRAGTGASYEQYF.

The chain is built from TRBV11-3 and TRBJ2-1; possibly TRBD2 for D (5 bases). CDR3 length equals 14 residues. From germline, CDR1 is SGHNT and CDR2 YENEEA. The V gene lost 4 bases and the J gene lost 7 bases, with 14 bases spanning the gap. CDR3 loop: CASSSPGSINEQFF. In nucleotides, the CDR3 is TGTGCCAGCAGCTCGCCGGGATCGATTAATGAGCAGTTCTTC.

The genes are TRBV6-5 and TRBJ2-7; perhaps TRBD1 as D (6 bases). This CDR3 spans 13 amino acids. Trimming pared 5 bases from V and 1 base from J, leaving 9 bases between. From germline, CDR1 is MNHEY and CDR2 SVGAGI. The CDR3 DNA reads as TGTGCCAGCAGTGAAGGGGGATCCTACGAGCAGTACTTC. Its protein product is CASSEGGSYEQYF.

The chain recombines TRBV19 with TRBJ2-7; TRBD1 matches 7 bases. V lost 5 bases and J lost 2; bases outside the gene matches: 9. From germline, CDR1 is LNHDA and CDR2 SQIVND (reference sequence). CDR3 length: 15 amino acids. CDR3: CASSATEGTAYEQYF. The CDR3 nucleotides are TGTGCCAGTAGTGCAACCGAAGGGACAGCCTACGAGCAGTACTTC.

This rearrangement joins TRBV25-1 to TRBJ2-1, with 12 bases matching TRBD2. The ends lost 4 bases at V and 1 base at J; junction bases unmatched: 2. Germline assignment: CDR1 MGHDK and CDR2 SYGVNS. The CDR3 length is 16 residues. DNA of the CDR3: TGTGCCAGCAGTGTACTAGCGGGAGGATCCTACAATGAGCAGTTCTTC. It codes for CASSVLAGGSYNEQFF.

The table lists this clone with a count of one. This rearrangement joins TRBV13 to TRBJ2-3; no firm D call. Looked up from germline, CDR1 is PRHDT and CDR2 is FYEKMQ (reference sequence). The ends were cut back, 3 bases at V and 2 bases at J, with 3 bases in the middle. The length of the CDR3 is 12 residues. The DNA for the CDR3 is TGTGCCAGCAGCTTCTCCACAGATACGCAGTATTTT. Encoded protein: CASSFSTDTQYF. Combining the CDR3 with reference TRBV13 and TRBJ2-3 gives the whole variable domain AAGVIQSPRHLIKEKRETATLKCYPIPRHDTVYWYQQGPGQDPQFLISFYEKMQSDKGSIPDRFSAQQFSDYHSELNMSSLELGDSALYFCASSFSTDTQYFGPGTRLTVL.

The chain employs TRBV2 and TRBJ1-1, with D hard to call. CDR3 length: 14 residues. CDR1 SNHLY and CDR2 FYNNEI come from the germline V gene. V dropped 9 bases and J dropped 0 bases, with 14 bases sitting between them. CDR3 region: CARVSPTLNTEAFF. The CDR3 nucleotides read TGTGCCAGGGTTTCTCCGACTTTGAACACTGAAGCTTTCTTT.

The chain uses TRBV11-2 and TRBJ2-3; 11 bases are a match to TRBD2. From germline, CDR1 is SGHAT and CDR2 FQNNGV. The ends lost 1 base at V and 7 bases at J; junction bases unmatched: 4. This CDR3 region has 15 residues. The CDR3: CASSLATSGANTQYF. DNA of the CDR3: TGTGCCAGCAGCTTAGCGACTAGCGGGGCCAATACGCAGTATTTT.

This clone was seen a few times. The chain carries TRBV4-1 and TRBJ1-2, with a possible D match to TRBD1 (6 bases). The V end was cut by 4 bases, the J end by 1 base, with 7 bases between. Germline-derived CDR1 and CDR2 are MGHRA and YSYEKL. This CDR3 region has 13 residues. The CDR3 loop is CASSPGHNYGYTF. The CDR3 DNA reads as TGCGCCAGCAGCCCGGGACATAACTATGGCTACACCTTC.